This T cell receptor beta chain comes out of a study of Graves' ophthalmopathy and Graves' hyperthyroidism. Study-wide results and limits: Prediction of ophthalmopathy progression reached less than 71% sensitivity and around 76% specificity.

Recruitment covered hyperthyroidism patients aged 18 to 65 whose new diagnosis was of under 2 months' duration. Among the exclusions were patients with other autoimmune diseases, uncontrolled infections, pregnancy or lactation. Diagnosis was based on clinical symptoms, serum thyroxine, TRAb, thyroid ultrasound and orbital computed tomography. Germline-derived CDR1 and CDR2 are SGHRS and YFSETQ. The trim removed 0 bases at V and 5 bases at J, leaving 7 bases unmatched. The CDR3 runs 15 residues. Amplification of TCR beta CDR3 regions used RNA transcripts. First-round RT-PCR used HTBI primers; second-round multiplex PCR followed. From the multiplex PCR reads, TCRdb called clonotypes with MiXCR, one entry per CDR3 protein. This table holds roughly 1.1 million distinct CDR3 sequences, less than 45% found once. Concerning this clonotype: Its antigen is not known.

The chain has TRBV5-1 and TRBJ2-5; TRBD2 agrees at 7 bases. The sample taken for sequencing was peripheral blood or thyroid tissue (not recorded which). The source is an adult man with Graves' hyperthyroidism. CDR3 loop: CASSLASAGVETQYF. CDR3 nucleotides: TGCGCCAGCAGCTTGGCCAGCGCGGGGGTGGAGACCCAGTACTTC.